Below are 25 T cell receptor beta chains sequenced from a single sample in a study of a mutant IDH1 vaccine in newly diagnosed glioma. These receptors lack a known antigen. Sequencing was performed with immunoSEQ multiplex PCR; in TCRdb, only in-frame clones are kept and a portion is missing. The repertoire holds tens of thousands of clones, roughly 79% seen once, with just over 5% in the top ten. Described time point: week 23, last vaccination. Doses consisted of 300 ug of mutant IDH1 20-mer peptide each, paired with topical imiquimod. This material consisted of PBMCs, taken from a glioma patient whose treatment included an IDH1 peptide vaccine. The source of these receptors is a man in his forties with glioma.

The CDR3 DNA reads as TGTGCCAGCAGTTACTCAGGGGATGCTGGTGACGAGCAGTACTTC. It translates to CASSYSGDAGDEQYF. This chain connects TRBV6-5 to TRBJ2-7; a weak D match, TRBD1 (5 bases). V was pared by 0 bases and J by 5 bases, with 14 bases between. The CDR3 covers 15 residues. Germline loops: CDR1 MNHEY, CDR2 SVGAGI.

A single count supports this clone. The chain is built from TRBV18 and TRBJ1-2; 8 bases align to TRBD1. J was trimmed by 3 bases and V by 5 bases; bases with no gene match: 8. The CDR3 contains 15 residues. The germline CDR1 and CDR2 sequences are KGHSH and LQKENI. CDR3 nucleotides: TGTGCCAGCTCAGTTAAACAGGGGGTTGACTATGGCTACACCTTC. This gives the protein CASSVKQGVDYGYTF.

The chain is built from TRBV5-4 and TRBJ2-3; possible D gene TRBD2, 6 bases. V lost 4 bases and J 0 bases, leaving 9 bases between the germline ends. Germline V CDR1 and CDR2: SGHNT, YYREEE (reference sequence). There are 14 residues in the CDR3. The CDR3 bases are TGTGCCAGCAGCATCGGGGGTAGCACAGATACGCAGTATTTT. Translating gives CASSIGGSTDTQYF.

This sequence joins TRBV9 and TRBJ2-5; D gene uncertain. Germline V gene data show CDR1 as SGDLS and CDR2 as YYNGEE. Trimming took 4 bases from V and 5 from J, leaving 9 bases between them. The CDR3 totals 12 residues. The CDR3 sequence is CASSPEEETQYF. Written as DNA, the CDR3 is TGTGCCAGCAGCCCAGAGGAGGAGACCCAGTACTTC.

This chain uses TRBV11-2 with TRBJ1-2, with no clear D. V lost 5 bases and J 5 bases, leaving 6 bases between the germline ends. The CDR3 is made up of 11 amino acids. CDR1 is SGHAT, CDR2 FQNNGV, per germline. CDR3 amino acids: CASSPTYGYTF. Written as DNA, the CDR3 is TGTGCCAGCAGCCCGACATATGGCTACACCTTC.

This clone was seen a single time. CDR3 nucleotide sequence: TGTGCCAGCAGCTTAGAAGGGGGTGGGAATGAAAAACTGTTTTTT. Translating it yields CASSLEGGGNEKLFF. The J gene is TRBJ1-4, the V gene TRBV7-2, with TRBD1 as a possible D gene (6 bases). With 1 base removed from V and 5 bases from J, the gap between germline ends came to 11 bases. The length of the CDR3 is 15 residues. Per the germline V gene, CDR1 is SGHTA and CDR2 is FQGNSA.

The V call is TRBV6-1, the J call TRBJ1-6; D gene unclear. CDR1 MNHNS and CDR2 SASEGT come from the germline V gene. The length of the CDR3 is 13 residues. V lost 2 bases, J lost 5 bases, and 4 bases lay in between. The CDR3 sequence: CASSELDNSPLHF. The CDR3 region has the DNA TGTGCCAGCAGTGAATTGGATAATTCACCCCTCCACTTT.

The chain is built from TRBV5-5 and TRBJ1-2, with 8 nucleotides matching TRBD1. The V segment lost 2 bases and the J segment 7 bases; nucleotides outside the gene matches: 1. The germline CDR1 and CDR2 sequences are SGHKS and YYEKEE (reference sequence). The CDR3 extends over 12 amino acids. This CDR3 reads CASSFGTGGYTF. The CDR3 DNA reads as TGTGCCAGCAGCTTCGGGACAGGTGGCTACACCTTC.

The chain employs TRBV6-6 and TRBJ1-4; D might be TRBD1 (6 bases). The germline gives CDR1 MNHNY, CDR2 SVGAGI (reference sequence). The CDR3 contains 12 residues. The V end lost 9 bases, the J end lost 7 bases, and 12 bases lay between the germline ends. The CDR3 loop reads CASGGPPEKLFF. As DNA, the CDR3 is TGTGCCAGTGGGGGCCCCCCTGAAAAACTGTTTTTT.

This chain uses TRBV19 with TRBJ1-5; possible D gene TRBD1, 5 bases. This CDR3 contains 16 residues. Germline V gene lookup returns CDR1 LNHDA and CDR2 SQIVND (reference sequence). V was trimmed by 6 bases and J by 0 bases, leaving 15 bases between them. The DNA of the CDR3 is TGTGCCAGTAGGGCCCGACGGGGCTATAGCAATCAGCCCCAGCATTTT. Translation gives CASRARRGYSNQPQHF.

CDR3 DNA sequence: TGCGCCAGCAGCCAAGATAGTGGGGTACCTGAGCAGTTCTTC. Translating gives CASSQDSGVPEQFF. The J gene is TRBJ2-1, the V gene TRBV4-3, with unresolved D. Trimming left V 0 bases short and J 9 bases short, with 12 bases between. This CDR3 comprises 14 residues. Germline-derived CDR1 and CDR2 are LGHNA and YSLEER.

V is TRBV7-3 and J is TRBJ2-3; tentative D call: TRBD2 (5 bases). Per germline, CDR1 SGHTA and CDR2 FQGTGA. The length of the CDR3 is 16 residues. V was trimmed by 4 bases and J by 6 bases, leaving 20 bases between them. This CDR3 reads CASSSSLTGIRDTQYF. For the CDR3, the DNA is TGTGCCAGCAGCTCATCCTTGACGGGGATAAGGGATACGCAGTATTTT. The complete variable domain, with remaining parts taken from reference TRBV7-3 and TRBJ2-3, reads GAGVSQTPSNKVTEKGKYVELRCDPISGHTALYWYRQSLGQGPEFLIYFQGTGAADDSGLPNDRFFAVRPEGSVSTLKIQRTERGDSAVYLCASSSSLTGIRDTQYFGPGTRLTVL.

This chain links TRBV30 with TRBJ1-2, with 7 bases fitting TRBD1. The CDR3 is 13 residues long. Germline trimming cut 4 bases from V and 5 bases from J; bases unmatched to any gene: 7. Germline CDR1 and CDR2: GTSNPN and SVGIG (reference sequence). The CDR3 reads CAWTTGDWYGYTF. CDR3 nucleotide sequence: TGTGCCTGGACTACAGGGGATTGGTATGGCTACACCTTC.

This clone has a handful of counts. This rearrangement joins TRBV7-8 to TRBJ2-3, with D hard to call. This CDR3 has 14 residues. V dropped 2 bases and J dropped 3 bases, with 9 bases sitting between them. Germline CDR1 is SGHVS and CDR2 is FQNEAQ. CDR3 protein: CASSLSDVTDTQYF. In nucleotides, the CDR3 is TGTGCCAGCAGCTTAAGTGATGTAACAGATACGCAGTATTTT.

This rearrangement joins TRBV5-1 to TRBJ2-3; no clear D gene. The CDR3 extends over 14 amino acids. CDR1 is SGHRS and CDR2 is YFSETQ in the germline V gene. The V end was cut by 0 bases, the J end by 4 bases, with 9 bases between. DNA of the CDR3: TGCGCCAGCAGCTTGGACAGAGGTGCAGATACGCAGTATTTT. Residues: CASSLDRGADTQYF.

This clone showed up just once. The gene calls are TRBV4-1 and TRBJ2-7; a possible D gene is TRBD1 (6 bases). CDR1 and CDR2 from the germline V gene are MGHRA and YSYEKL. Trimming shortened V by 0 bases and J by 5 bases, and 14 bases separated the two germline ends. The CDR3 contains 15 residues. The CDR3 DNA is TGCGCCAGCAGCCAAGAATGGCAGGGGCGCAACGAGCAGTACTTC. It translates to CASSQEWQGRNEQYF.

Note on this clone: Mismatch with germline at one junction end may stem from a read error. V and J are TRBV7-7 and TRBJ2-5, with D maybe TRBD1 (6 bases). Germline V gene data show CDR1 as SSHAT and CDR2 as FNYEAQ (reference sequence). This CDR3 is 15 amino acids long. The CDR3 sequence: CASSPQGLSWETQYF. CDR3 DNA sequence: TGTGCTAGCAGCCCCCAGGGGCTTAGTTGGGAGACCCAGTACTTC.

The CDR3 DNA reads TGTGCCAGCAGCCGCATGTCGGGGCTACCCTGGACCTTC. It encodes CASSRMSGLPWTF. The J gene is TRBJ1-2, the V gene TRBV6-5, with a tentative D call TRBD1 (5 bases). The V end was cut by 6 bases, the J end by 14 bases, with 22 bases between. Germline CDR1 reads MNHEY; CDR2 reads SVGAGI. The CDR3 runs 13 residues.

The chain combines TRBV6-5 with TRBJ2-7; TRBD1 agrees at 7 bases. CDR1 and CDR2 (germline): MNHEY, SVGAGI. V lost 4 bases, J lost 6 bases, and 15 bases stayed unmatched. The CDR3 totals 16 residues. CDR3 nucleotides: TGTGCCAGCAGTTTACTCCCAGGGGGTGTTAATAGCGAGCAGTACTTC. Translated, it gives CASSLLPGGVNSEQYF.

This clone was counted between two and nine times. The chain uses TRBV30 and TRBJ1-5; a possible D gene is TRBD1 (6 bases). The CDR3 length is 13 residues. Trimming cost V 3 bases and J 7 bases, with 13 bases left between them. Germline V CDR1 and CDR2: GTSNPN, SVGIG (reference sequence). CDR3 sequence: CAWSPHREQPQHF. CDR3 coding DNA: TGTGCCTGGAGCCCTCACAGGGAACAGCCCCAGCATTTT.

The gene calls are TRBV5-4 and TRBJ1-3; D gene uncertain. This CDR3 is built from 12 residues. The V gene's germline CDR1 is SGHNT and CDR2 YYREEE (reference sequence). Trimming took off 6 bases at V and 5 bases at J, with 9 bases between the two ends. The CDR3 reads CASIGPRNTIYF. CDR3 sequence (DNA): TGTGCCAGCATAGGCCCCCGAAACACCATATATTTT.

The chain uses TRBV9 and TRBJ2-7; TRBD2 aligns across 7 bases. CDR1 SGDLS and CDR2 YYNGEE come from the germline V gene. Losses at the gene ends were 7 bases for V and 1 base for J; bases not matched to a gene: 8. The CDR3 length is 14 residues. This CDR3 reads CASGPSGPSYEQYF. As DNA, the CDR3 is TGTGCCAGCGGTCCTAGCGGTCCGTCCTACGAGCAGTACTTC.

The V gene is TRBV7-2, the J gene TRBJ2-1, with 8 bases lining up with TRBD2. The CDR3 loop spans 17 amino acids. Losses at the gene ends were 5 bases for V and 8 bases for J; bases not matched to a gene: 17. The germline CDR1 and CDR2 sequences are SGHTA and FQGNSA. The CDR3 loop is CASSTLGSGSVVHEQFF. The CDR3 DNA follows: TGTGCCAGCAGCACGCTTGGGAGCGGGAGTGTTGTGCATGAGCAGTTCTTC.

The chain's CDR3 is CASSEGLGTGPEAFF. The CDR3 bases are TGTGCCAGCAGTGAAGGCTTGGGGACAGGACCTGAAGCTTTCTTT. J is TRBJ1-1 and V is TRBV2, with 8 nucleotides matching TRBD1. Germline trimming cut 1 base from V and 6 bases from J; bases unmatched to any gene: 7. The CDR3 is made up of 15 amino acids. The germline CDR1 and CDR2 sequences are SNHLY and FYNNEI.

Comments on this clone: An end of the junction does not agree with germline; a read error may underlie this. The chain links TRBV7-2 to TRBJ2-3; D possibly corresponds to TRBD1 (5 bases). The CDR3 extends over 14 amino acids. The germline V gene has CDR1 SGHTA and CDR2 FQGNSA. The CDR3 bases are TGTGCCAGCAGGTTAGGACACACCACAGATACGCAGTATTTT. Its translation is CASRLGHTTDTQYF. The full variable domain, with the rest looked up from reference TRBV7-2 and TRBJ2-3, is GAGVSQSPSNKVTEKGKDVELRCDPISGHTALYWYRQSLGQGLEFLIYFQGNSAPDKSGLPSDRFSAERTGGSVSTLTIQRTQQEDSAVYLCASRLGHTTDTQYFGPGTRLTVL.